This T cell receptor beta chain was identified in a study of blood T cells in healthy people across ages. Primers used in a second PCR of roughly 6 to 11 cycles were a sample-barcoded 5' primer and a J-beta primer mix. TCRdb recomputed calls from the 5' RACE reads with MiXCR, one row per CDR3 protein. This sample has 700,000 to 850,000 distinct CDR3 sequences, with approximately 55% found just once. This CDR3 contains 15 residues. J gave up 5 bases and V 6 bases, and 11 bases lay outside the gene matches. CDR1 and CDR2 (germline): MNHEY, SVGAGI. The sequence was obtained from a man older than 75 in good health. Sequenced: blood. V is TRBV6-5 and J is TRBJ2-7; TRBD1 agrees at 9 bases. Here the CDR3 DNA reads TGTGCCAGCAGCGCATGGACAGGGGAGGGGGACGAGCAGTACTTC. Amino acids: CASSAWTGEGDEQYF.